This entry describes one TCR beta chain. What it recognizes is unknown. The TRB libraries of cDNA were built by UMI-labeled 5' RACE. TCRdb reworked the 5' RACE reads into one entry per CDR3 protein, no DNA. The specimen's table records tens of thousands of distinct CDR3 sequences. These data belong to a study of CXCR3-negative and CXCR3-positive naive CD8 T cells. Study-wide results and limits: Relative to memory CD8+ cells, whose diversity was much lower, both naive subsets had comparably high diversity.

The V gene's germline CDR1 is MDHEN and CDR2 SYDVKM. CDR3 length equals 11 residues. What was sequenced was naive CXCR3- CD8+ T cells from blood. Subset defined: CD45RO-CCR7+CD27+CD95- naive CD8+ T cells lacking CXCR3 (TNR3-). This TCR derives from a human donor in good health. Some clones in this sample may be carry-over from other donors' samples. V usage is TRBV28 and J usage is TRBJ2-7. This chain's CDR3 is CASSFLYEQYF.